This note documents a single TCR beta chain sequence. Its antigen remains unidentified. At the DNA level, this CDR3 is encoded by other sequences in the same sample as well. The sample belongs to a study of shared clonotypes between healthy human individuals. General study findings and limits: Sharing across a few donors was seen in around 5% of naive CD4 clonotypes.

J was trimmed by 0 bases and V by 1 base; bases with no gene match: 2. Germline V gives CDR1 SGHVS, CDR2 FQNEAQ. The CDR3 covers 15 residues. Libraries were prepared by immunoSEQ multiplex PCR; TCRdb keeps only in-frame clonotypes and omits some of them. The table has some 1.1 million clones, approximately 80% seen once. Input material: memory CD4+ T cells from PBMCs. The subset: CD45RA-negative fraction. The chain employs TRBV7-8 and TRBJ2-7; TRBD1 matches 8 bases. The clonotype was recovered from a young man in good health. Some clones in this sample may be carry-over from other donors' samples. The CDR3 loop reads CASSLGGTGSYEQYF. The CDR3 bases are TGTGCCAGCAGCTTAGGAGGGACAGGCTCCTACGAGCAGTACTTC.